The T cell receptor (beta chain) under discussion was sequenced for a study of shared clonotypes between healthy human individuals. Whole-study results and caveats: Roughly 5% of naive CD4 clonotypes were shared across four donors. Richness estimates generally favored naive over memory subsets.

Note on this clone: The antigen is not known.

Replicate PCRs from sorted subsets contained roughly 220 ng DNA, which is 29,000 or so T cell genomes. Measured with immunoSEQ multiplex PCR; TCRdb has only the in-frame clones, and not every one. The profile shows some 2,000,000 clones, 90% to 96% of them singletons. The CDR3 extends over 15 amino acids. Unmatched junction bases numbered 13, after V lost 7 bases and J lost 6 bases. Germline assignment: CDR1 MNHEY and CDR2 SVGAGI. This TCR was sampled from a man younger than 35 in good health. The sample was naive CD4+ T cells sorted from blood. Subset noted: CD45RA+ positively selected. The J gene is TRBJ1-1, the V gene TRBV6-5; 8 bases are a match to TRBD1. CDR3 in amino acids: CASTPPTGAVAEAFF. In DNA form, the CDR3 reads TGTGCCAGCACCCCCCCGACAGGGGCGGTCGCTGAAGCTTTCTTT.